The clone carrying this T cell receptor (beta chain) was counted many times. Trimming removed 3 bases from V and 2 bases from J, with 7 bases in between. CDR1 is DFQATT and CDR2 is SNEGSKA in the germline V gene (reference sequence). There are 12 residues in the CDR3. TCRdb analysed the RT-PCR reads with MiXCR anew, one entry per CDR3 protein. The sample includes 550,000 to 750,000 distinct CDR3 sequences, approximately 15% seen only once; the top ten take 3.6%. The chain couples TRBV20-1 to TRBJ2-5; D may be TRBD2 (6 bases). The material sequenced was memory CD4+ T cells from blood. This clonotype was obtained from a female donor in good health, serving as a healthy control. CDR3: CSASSGQETQYF. CDR3 nucleotide sequence: TGCAGTGCTAGTAGCGGACAAGAGACCCAGTACTTC.